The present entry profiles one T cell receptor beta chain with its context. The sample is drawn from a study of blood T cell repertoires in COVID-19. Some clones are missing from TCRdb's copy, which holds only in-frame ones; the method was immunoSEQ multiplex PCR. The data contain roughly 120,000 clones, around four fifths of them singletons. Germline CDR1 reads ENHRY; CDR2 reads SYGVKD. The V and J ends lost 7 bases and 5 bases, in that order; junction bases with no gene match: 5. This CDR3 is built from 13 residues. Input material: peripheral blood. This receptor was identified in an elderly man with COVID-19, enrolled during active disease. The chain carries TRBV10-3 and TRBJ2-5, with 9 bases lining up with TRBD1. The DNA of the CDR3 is TGTGCCATCAACCAGGACAGGGGTGAGACCCAGTACTTC. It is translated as CAINQDRGETQYF.